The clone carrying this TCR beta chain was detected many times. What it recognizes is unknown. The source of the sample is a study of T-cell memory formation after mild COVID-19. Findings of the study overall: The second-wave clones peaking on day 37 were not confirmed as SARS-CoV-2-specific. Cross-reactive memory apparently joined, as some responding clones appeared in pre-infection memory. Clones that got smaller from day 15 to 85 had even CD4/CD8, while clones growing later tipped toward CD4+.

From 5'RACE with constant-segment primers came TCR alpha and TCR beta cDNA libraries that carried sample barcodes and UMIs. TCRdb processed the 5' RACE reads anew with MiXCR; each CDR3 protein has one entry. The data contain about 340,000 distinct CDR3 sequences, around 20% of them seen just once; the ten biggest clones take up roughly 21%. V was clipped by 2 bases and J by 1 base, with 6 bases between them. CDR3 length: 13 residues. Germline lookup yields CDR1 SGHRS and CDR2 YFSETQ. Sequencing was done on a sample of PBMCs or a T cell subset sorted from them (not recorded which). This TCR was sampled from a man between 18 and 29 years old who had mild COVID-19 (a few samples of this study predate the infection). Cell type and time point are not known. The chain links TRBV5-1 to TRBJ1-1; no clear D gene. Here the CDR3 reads CASSFNRNTEAFF. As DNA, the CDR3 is TGCGCCAGCAGCTTTAACAGGAACACTGAAGCTTTCTTT. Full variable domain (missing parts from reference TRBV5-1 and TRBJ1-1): KAGVTQTPRYLIKTRGQQVTLSCSPISGHRSVSWYQQTPGQGLQFLFEYFSETQRNKGNFPGRFSGRQFSNSRSEMNVSTLELGDSALYLCASSFNRNTEAFFGQGTRLTVV.